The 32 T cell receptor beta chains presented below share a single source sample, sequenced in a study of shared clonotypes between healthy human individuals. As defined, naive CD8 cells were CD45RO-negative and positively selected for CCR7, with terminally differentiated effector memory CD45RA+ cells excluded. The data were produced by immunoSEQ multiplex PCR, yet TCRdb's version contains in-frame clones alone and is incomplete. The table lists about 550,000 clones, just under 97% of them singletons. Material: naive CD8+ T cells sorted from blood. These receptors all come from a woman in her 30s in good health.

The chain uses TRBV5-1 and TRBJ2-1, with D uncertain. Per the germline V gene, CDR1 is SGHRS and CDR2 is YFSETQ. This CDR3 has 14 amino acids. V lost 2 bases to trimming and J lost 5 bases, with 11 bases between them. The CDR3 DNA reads TGCGCCAGCAGCTTATCAGTCGGTCACAATGAGCAGTTCTTC. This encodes CASSLSVGHNEQFF.

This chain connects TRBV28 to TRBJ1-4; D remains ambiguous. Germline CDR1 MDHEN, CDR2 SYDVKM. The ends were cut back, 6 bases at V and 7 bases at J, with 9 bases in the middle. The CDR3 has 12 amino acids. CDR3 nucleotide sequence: TGTGCCAGCAGGCCCGGTGGTGAAAAACTGTTTTTT. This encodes CASRPGGEKLFF.

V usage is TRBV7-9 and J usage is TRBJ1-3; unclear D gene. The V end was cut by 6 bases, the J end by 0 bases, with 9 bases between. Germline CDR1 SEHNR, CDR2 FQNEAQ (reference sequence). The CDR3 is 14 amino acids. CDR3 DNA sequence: TGTGCCAGCAGTGGGAGGGTCTCTGGAAACACCATATATTTT. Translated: CASSGRVSGNTIYF.

Here the CDR3 reads CASSPRSTSGSRDIQYF. CDR3 DNA sequence: TGTGCCAGCAGCCCTAGATCGACTAGCGGGAGTAGGGACATTCAGTACTTC. V is TRBV7-9 and J is TRBJ2-4; 12 bases match TRBD2. The CDR3 is made up of 17 amino acids. The J segment lost 8 bases and the V segment lost 5 bases, leaving 13 bases of the junction unmatched. The germline gives CDR1 SEHNR, CDR2 FQNEAQ (reference sequence).

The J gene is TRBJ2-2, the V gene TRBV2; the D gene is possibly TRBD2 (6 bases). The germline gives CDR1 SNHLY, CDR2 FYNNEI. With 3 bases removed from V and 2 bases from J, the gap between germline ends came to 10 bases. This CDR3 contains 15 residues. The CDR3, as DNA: TGTGCCAGCAGTGATCCTAGCGCCAACACCGGGGAGCTGTTTTTT. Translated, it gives CASSDPSANTGELFF.

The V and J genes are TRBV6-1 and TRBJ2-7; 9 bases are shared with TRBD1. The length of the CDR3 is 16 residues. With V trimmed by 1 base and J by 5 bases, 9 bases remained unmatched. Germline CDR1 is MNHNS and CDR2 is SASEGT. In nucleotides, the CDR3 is TGTGCCAGCAGTGAAGTTATGGACAGGGGTATCCACGAGCAGTACTTC. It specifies CASSEVMDRGIHEQYF.

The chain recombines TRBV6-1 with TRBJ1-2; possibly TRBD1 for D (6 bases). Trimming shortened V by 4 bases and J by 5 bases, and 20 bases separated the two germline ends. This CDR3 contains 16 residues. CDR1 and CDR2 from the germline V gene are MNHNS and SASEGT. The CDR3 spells CASSGFETGLGYGYTF. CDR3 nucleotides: TGTGCCAGCAGTGGGTTCGAGACAGGACTTGGATATGGCTACACCTTC.

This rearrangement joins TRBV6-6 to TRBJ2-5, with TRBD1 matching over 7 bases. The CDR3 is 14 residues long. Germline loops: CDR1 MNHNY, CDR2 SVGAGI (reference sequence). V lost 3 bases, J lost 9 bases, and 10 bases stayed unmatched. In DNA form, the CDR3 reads TGTGCCAGCAGTTATCCTGAGGGGGCGATGTCCCAGTACTTC. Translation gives CASSYPEGAMSQYF.

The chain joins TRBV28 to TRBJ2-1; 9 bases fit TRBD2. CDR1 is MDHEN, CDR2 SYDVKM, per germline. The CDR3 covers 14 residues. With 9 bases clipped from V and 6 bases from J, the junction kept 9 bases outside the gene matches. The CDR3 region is CASPIGLATNEQFF. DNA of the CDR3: TGTGCCAGTCCCATCGGACTAGCGACCAATGAGCAGTTCTTC. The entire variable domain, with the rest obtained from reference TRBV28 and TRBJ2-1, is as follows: DVKVTQSSRYLVKRTGEKVFLECVQDMDHENMFWYRQDPGLGLRLIYFSYDVKMKEKGDIPEGYSVSREKKERFSLILESASTNQTSMYLCASPIGLATNEQFFGPGTRLTVL.

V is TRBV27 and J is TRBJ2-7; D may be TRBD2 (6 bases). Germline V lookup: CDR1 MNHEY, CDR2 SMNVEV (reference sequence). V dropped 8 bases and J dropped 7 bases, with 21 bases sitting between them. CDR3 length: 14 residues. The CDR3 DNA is TGTGCCAGCGGAGGACTACCCGGAATCGAAGAGCAGTACTTC. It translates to CASGGLPGIEEQYF.

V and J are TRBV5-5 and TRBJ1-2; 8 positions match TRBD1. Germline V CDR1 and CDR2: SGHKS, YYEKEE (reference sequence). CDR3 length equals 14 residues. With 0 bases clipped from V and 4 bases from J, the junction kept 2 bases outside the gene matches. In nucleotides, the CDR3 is TGTGCCAGCAGCTTGGGACAGGGGTTCTATGGCTACACCTTC. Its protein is CASSLGQGFYGYTF.

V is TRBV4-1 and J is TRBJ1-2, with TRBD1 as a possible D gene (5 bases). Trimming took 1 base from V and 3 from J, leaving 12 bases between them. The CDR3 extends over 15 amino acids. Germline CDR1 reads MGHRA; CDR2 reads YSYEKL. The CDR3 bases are TGCGCCAGCAGCCAAGGGGGCAGTGAATACTATGGCTACACCTTC. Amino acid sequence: CASSQGGSEYYGYTF.

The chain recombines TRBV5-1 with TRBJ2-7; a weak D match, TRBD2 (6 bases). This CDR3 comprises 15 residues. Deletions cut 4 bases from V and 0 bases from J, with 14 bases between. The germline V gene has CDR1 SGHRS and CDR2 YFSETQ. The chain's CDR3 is CASSPGTSSSYEQYF. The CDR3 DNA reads TGCGCCAGCAGCCCAGGGACTTCCAGCTCCTACGAGCAGTACTTC.

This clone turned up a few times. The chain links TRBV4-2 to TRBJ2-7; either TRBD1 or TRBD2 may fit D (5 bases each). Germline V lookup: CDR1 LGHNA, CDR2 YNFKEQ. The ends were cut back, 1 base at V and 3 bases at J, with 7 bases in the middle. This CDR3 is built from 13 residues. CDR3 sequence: CASSQGGVYEQYF. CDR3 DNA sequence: TGTGCCAGCAGCCAAGGAGGGGTCTACGAGCAGTACTTC.

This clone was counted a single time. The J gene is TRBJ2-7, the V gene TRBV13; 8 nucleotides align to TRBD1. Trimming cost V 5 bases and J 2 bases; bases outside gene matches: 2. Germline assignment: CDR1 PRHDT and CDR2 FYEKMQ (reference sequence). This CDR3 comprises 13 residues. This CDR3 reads CASSAQGAYEQYF. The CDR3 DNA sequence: TGTGCCAGCAGCGCACAGGGGGCCTACGAGCAGTACTTC.

CDR3 bases: TGTGCCAGCAGTTTTTCCGGGACAGACCAGAACACTGAAGCTTTCTTT. Protein: CASSFSGTDQNTEAFF. The rearrangement joins TRBV27 to TRBJ1-1; TRBD1 aligns across 7 bases. V gave up 3 bases and J gave up 1 base; unmatched junction bases: 8. There are 16 residues in the CDR3. Germline values: CDR1 MNHEY, CDR2 SMNVEV (reference sequence).

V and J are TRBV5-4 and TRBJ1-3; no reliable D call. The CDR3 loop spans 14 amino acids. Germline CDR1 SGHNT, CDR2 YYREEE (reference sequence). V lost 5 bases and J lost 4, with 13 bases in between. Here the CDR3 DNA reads TGTGCCAGCAGATTTGGACTATTAGGAAACACCATATATTTT. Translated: CASRFGLLGNTIYF. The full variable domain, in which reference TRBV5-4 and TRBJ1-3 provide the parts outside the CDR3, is ETGVTQSPTHLIKTRGQQVTLRCSSQSGHNTVSWYQQALGQGPQFIFQYYREEENGRGNFPPRFSGLQFPNYSSELNVNALELDDSALYLCASRFGLLGNTIYFGEGSWLTVV.

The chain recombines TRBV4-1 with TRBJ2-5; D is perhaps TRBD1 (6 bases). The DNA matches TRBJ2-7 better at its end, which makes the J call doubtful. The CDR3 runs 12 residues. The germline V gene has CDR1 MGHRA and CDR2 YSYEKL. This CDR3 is CASSQTGYEQYF. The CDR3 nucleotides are TGCGCCAGCAGCCAAACAGGGTACGAGCAGTACTTC.

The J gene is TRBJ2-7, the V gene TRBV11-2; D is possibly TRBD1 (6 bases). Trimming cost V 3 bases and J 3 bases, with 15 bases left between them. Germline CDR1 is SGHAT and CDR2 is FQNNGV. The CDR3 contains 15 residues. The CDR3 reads CASSFQDSSYYEQYF. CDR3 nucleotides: TGTGCCAGCAGCTTTCAGGACAGCAGTTACTACGAGCAGTACTTC.

The CDR3 DNA follows: TGCAGCGTTGTCCCAGGGAATTACCACGAGCAGTACTTC. Translation: CSVVPGNYHEQYF. The chain couples TRBV29-1 to TRBJ2-5; perhaps TRBD1 as D (5 bases). The J call may be incorrect, as the DNA end agrees better with TRBJ2-7. The germline gives CDR1 SQVTM, CDR2 ANQGSEA. The CDR3 is 13 amino acids.

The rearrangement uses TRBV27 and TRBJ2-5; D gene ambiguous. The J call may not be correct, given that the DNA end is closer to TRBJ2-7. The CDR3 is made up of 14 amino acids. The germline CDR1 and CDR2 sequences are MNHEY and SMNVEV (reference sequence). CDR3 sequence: CASSSLGIFHEQYF. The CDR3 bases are TGTGCCAGCAGTTCTTTGGGAATTTTCCACGAGCAGTACTTC.

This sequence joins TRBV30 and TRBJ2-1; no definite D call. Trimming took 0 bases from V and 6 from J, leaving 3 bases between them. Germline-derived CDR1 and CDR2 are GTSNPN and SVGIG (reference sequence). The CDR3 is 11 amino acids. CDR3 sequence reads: CAWSVFNEQFF. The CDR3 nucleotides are TGTGCCTGGAGTGTTTTCAATGAGCAGTTCTTC.

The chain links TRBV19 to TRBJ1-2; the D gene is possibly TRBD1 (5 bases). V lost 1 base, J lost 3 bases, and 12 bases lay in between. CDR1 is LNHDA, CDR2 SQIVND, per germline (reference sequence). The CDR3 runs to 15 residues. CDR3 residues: CASSIGYWGDYGYTF. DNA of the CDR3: TGTGCCAGTAGTATAGGTTATTGGGGGGACTATGGCTACACCTTC.

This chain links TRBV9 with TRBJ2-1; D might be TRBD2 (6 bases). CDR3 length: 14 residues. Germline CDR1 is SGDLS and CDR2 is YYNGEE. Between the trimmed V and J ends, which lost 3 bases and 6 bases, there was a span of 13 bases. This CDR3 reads CASSGRENANEQFF. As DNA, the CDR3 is TGTGCCAGCAGCGGTCGGGAGAATGCCAATGAGCAGTTCTTC.

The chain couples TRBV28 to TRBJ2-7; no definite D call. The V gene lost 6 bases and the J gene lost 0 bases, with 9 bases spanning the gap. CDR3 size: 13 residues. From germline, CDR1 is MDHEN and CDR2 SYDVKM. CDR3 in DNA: TGTGCCAGCAGGGGTGAACACTCCTACGAGCAGTACTTC. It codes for CASRGEHSYEQYF.

The CDR3 reads CASSYSMGTVDYEQYF. Here the CDR3 DNA reads TGTGCCAGCAGTTATTCTATGGGGACAGTTGACTACGAGCAGTACTTC. The chain carries TRBV6-5 and TRBJ2-7; 7 positions agree with TRBD1. The CDR3 runs to 16 residues. The V gene end was trimmed by 3 bases and the J gene end by 3 bases; junction bases not matched to a gene: 11. Germline assignment: CDR1 MNHEY and CDR2 SVGAGI.

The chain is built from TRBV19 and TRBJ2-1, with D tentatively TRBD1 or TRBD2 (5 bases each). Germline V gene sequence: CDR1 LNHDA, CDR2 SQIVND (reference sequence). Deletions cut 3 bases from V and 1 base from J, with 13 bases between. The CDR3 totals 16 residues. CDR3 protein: CASSMGRGLSYNEQFF. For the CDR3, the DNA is TGTGCCAGTAGTATGGGACGGGGCCTATCCTACAATGAGCAGTTCTTC.

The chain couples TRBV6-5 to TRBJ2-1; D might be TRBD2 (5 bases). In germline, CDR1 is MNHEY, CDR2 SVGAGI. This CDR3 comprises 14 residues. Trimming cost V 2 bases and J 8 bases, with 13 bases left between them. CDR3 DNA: TGTGCCAGCAGTTACGAGGGAAACGGACATGAGCAGTTCTTC. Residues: CASSYEGNGHEQFF.

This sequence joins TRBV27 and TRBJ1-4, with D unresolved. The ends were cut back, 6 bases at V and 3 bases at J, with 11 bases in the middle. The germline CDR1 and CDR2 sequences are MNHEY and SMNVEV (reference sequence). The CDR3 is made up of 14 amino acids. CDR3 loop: CASSFRSANEKLFF. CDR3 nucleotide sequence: TGTGCCAGCAGCTTCAGGTCCGCTAATGAAAAACTGTTTTTT. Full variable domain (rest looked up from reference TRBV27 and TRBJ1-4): EAQVTQNPRYLITVTGKKLTVTCSQNMNHEYMSWYRQDPGLGLRQIYYSMNVEVTDKGDVPEGYKVSRKEKRNFPLILESPSPNQTSLYFCASSFRSANEKLFFGSGTQLSVL.

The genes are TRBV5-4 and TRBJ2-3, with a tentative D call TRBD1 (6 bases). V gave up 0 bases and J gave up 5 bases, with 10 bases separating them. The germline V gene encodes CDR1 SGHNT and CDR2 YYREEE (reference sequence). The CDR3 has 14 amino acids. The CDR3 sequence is CASSLGGPRDTQYF. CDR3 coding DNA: TGTGCCAGCAGCTTGGGGGGGCCTAGAGATACGCAGTATTTT. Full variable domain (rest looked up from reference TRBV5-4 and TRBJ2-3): ETGVTQSPTHLIKTRGQQVTLRCSSQSGHNTVSWYQQALGQGPQFIFQYYREEENGRGNFPPRFSGLQFPNYSSELNVNALELDDSALYLCASSLGGPRDTQYFGPGTRLTVL.

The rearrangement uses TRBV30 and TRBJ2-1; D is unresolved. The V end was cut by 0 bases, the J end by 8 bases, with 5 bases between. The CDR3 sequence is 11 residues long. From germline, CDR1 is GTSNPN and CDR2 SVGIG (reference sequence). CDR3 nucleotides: TGTGCCTGGAGTGTAGTCTATGAGCAGTTCTTC. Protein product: CAWSVVYEQFF.

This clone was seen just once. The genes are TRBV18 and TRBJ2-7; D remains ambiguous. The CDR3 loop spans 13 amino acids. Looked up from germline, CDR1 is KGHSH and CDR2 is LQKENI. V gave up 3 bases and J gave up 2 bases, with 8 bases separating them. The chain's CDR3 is CASSPEGTYEQYF. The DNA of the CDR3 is TGTGCCAGCTCACCGGAAGGTACCTACGAGCAGTACTTC.